The present T cell receptor beta chain was sequenced within a study of blood T cells in healthy people across ages. Study-level findings and limits: Across the age range, TCR beta diversity per million T cells fell in a roughly linear way.

A second PCR of about 7 to 12 cycles used a sample-barcoded 5' primer and a J-beta primer mix. TCRdb re-analysed the 5' RACE reads in MiXCR, keeping a single row per CDR3 protein. The sample yields 800,000 to 1,300,000 distinct CDR3 sequences, almost 25% seen once. For this clonotype: The antigen is unknown.

Trimming shortened V by 2 bases and J by 2 bases, and 11 bases separated the two germline ends. The CDR3 is 14 amino acids. In germline, CDR1 is SGHRS, CDR2 YFSETQ. Another study also made use of these data, one on T cells of mothers and their children. From that paper: The yield was over 9 million TCR beta CDR3 reads from each mother and a few million from each child. An overlap that was slightly higher, though non-significant, was seen in related mother-child pairs versus unrelated pairs.

The source is a girl aged 2 to 9 in good health. The sequenced sample consisted of blood. The chain recombines TRBV5-1 with TRBJ2-7; D is possibly TRBD1 or TRBD2 (5 bases each). CDR3 in DNA: TGCGCCAGCAGCTTATTCTCGGGGCCCTACGAGCAGTACTTC. This gives the protein CASSLFSGPYEQYF.